This T cell receptor (beta chain) was captured by sequencing in a study of blood T cell repertoires in COVID-19. Overall study: From the United States, Italy and Spain came samples of acute and convalescent COVID-19.

Trimming took off 5 bases at V and 4 bases at J, with 17 bases between the two ends. Germline CDR1 and CDR2: SGHTA and FQGNSA. The CDR3 is made up of 15 amino acids. TCRdb's table, derived via immunoSEQ multiplex PCR, lists solely in-frame clones and lacks some. Of about 55,000 clones in the sample, about 93% were seen once. The specimen sequenced was peripheral blood. V usage is TRBV7-2 and J usage is TRBJ2-5, with D tentatively TRBD2 (7 bases). This receptor was obtained from a human donor with active COVID-19. The donor label of this sample is uncertain. In DNA form, the CDR3 reads TGTGCCAGCAGCCCAGCCGGGGGGCCGGGAGAGACCCAGTACTTC. It yields the protein CASSPAGGPGETQYF.